This T cell receptor (beta chain) stems from a study of CD8 T cells in ankylosing spondylitis. Overall study findings and caveats: Characteristic of ankylosing spondylitis blood, it appeared, was a TCR beta motif comprising eight highly homologous variants.

This clonotype has only a few counts. Its specificity is not known. This CDR3 has 13 residues. With 3 bases removed from V and 7 bases from J, the gap between germline ends came to 10 bases. Germline V gives CDR1 SGHTA, CDR2 FQGTGA. TCRdb recomputed calls from the 5' RACE reads with MiXCR, one row per CDR3 protein. The top ten hold 30% to 35% of the sample, which has around 130,000 distinct CDR3 sequences, approximately 17% seen once. The rearrangement uses TRBV7-3 and TRBJ2-1; D call uncertain. This clonotype was obtained from a male donor with ankylosing spondylitis. The source material was blood, either unsorted or a sorted T cell fraction (not recorded which). The CDR3 region has the DNA TGTGCCAGCAGCTTGGGTAGTGTAAATGAGCAGTTCTTC. This encodes CASSLGSVNEQFF.